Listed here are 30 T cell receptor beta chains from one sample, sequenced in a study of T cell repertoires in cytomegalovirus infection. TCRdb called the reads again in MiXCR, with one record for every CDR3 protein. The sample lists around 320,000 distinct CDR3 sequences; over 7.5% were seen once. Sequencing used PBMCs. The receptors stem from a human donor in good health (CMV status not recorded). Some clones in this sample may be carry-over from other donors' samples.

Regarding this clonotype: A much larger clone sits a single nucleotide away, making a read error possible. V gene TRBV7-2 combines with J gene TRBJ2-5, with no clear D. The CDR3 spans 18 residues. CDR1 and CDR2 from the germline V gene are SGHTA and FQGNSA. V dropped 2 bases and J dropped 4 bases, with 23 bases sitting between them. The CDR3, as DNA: TGTGCCAGCAGCTTACCCTTGAGTGAACCCGGGTATACAGAGACCCAGTACTTC. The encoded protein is CASSLPLSEPGYTETQYF.

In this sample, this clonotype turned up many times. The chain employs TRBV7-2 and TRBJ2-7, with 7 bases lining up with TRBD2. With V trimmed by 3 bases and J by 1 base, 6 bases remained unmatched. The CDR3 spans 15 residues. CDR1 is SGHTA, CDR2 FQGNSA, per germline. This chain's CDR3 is CASSFGGSRSYEQYF. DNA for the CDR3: TGTGCCAGCAGCTTTGGCGGGAGTCGGTCCTACGAGCAGTACTTC.

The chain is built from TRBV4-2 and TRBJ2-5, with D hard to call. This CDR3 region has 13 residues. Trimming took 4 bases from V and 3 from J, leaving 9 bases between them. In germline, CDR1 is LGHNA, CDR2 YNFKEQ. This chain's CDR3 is CASSLDSEETQYF. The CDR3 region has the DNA TGTGCCAGCAGCCTAGATAGTGAAGAGACCCAGTACTTC.

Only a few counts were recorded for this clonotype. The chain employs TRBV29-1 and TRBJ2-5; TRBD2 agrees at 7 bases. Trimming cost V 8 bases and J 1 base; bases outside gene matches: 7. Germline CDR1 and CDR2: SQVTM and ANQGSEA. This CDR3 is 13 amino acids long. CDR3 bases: TGCAGCTCAGGGACTACCATCCAAGAGACCCAGTACTTC. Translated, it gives CSSGTTIQETQYF.

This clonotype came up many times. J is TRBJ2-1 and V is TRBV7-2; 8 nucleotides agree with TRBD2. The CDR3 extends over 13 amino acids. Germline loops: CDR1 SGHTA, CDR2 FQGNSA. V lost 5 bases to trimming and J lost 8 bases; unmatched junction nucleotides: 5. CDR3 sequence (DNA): TGTGCCAGCAGCCAAGCGGGAGTTTATGAGCAGTTCTTC. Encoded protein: CASSQAGVYEQFF.

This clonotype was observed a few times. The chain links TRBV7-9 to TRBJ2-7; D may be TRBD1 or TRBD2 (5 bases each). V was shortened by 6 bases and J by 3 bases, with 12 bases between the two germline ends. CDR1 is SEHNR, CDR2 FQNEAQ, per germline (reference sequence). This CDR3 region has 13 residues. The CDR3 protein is CASRRDGFYEQYF. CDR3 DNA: TGTGCCAGCAGGAGGGACGGATTCTACGAGCAGTACTTC.

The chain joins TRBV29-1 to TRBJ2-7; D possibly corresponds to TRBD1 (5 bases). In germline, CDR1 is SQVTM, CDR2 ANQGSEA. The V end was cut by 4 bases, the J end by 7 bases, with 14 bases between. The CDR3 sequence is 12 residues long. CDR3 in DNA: TGCAGCGTTGGTGAGCAGGGCGGAGAGCAGTACTTC. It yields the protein CSVGEQGGEQYF.

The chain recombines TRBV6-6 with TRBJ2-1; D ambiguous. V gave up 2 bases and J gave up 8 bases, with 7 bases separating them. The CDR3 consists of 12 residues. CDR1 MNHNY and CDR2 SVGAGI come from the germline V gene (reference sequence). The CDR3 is CASSYSLDEQFF. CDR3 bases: TGTGCCAGCAGTTACAGTTTGGATGAGCAGTTCTTC.

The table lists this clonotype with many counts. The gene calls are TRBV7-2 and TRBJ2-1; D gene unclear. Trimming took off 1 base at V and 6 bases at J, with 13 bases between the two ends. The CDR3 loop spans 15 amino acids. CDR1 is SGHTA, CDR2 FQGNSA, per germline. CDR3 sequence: CASSLEGIQANEQFF. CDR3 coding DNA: TGTGCCAGCAGCTTAGAAGGAATTCAGGCCAATGAGCAGTTCTTC.

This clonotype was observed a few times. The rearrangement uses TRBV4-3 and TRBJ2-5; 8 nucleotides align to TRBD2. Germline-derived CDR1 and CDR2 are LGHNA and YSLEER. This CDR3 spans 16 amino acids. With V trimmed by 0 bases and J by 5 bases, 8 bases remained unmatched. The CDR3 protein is CASSQDGGGPLETQYF. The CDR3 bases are TGCGCCAGCAGCCAAGACGGGGGGGGGCCTCTCGAGACCCAGTACTTC.

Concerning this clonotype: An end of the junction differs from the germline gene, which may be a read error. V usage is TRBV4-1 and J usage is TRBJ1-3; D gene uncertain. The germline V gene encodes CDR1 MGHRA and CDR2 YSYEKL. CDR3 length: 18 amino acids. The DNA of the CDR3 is TGTGCCAGCAGCCAAGACCTGAGACCCGACCTCTCTGGAAACACCATATATTTT. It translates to CASSQDLRPDLSGNTIYF.

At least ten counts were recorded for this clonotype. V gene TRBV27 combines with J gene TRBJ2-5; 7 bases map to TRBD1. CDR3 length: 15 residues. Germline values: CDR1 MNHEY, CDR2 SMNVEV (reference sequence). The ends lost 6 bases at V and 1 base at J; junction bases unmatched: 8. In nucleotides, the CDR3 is TGTGCCAGCAGCCCATACAGGGGTAGCCAAGAGACCCAGTACTTC. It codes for CASSPYRGSQETQYF.

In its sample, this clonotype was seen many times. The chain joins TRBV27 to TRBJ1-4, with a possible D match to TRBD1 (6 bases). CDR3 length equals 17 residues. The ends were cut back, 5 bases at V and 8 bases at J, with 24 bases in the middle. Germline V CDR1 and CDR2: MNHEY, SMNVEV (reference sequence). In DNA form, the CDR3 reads TGTGCCAGCAGTCCCTACGAACTAACAGGGAGTCAAGAAAAACTGTTTTTT. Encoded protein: CASSPYELTGSQEKLFF.

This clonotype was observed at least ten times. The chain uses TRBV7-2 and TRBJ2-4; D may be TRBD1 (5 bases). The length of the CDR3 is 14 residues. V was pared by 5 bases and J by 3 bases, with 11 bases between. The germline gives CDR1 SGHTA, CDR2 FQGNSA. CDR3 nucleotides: TGTGCCAGCAGCGTCAGGGATGTCAAAAACATTCAGTACTTC. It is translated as CASSVRDVKNIQYF.

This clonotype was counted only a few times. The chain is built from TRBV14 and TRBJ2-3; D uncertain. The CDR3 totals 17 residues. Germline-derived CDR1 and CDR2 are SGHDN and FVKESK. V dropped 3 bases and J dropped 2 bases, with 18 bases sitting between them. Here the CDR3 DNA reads TGTGCCAGCAGCCATGCATCAAGTTCTCTCAACACAGATACGCAGTATTTT. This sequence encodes CASSHASSSLNTDTQYF.

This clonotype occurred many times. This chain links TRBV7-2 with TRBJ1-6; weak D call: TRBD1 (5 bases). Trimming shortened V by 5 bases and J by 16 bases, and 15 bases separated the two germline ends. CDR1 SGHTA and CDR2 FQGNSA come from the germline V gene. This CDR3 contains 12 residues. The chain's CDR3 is CASSPQGSRLHF. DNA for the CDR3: TGTGCCAGCAGCCCCCAGGGCAGCCGTCTCCACTTT. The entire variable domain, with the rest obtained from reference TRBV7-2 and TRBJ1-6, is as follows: GAGVSQSPSNKVTEKGKDVELRCDPISGHTALYWYRQSLGQGLEFLIYFQGNSAPDKSGLPSDRFSAERTGGSVSTLTIQRTQQEDSAVYLCASSPQGSRLHFGNGTRLTVT.

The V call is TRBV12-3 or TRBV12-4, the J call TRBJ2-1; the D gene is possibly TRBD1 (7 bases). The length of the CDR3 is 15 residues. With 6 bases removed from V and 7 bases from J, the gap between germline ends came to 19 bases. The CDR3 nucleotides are TGTGCCAGCAGCCGAAACAGGGGAGGCGGGAATGAGCAGTTCTTC. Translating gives CASSRNRGGGNEQFF.

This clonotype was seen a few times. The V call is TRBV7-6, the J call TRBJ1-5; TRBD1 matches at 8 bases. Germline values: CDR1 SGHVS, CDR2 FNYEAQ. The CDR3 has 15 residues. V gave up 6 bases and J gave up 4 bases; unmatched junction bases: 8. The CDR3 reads CASSRSGGQNQPQHF. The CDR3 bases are TGTGCCAGCAGTCGGTCAGGGGGCCAGAATCAGCCCCAGCATTTT.

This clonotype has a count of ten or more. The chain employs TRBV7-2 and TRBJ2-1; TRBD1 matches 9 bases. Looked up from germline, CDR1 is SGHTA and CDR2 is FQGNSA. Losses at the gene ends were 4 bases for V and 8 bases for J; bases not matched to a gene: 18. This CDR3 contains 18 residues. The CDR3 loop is CASSSRDREVVGSDEQFF. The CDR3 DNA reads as TGTGCCAGCAGCTCCCGGGACAGGGAGGTGGTCGGGTCGGATGAGCAGTTCTTC.

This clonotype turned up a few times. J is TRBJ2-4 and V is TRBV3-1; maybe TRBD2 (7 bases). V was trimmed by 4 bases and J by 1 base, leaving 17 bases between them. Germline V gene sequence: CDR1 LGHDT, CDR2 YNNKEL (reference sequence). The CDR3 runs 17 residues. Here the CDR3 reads CASSPWKGGGAKNIQYF. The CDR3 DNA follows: TGTGCCAGCAGCCCTTGGAAGGGGGGGGGTGCCAAAAACATTCAGTACTTC.

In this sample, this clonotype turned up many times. Here the CDR3 reads CASSPDPGPGHTIYF. DNA of the CDR3: TGTGCCAGCAGCCCAGACCCGGGACCCGGGCACACCATATATTTT. The chain combines TRBV7-9 with TRBJ1-3, with D perhaps TRBD1 (5 bases). CDR1 SEHNR and CDR2 FQNEAQ come from the germline V gene (reference sequence). V dropped 5 bases and J dropped 8 bases, with 19 bases sitting between them. The CDR3 covers 15 residues. Full variable domain (outside the CDR3, taken from reference TRBV7-9 and TRBJ1-3): DTGVSQNPRHKITKRGQNVTFRCDPISEHNRLYWYRQTLGQGPEFLTYFQNEAQLEKSRLLSDRFSAERPKGSFSTLEIQRTEQGDSAMYLCASSPDPGPGHTIYFGEGSWLTVV.

The CDR3 DNA follows: TGTGCCACCGGGGGGTCCTCCTCTGGGGCCAACGTCCTGACTTTC. Encoded protein: CATGGSSSGANVLTF. The gene calls are TRBV24-1 and TRBJ2-6, with D possibly TRBD2 on 6 matching bases. The length of the CDR3 is 15 residues. V lost 9 bases and J lost 0, with 11 bases in between. CDR1 and CDR2 (germline): KGHDR, SFDVKD.

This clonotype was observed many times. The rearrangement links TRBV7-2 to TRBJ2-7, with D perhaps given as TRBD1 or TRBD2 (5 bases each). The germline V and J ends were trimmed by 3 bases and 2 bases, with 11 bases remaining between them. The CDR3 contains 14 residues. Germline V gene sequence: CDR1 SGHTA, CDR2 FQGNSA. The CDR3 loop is CASSFKGPTYEQYF. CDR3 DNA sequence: TGTGCCAGCAGCTTTAAGGGACCCACCTACGAGCAGTACTTC.

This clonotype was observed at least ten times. CDR3 coding DNA: TGTGCCAGCAATGGCGGGAGAACGACAGATACGCAGTATTTT. Its translation: CASNGGRTTDTQYF. The V call is TRBV7-2, the J call TRBJ2-3; 7 bases match TRBD2. The germline V gene has CDR1 SGHTA and CDR2 FQGNSA. This CDR3 is built from 14 residues. With V trimmed by 7 bases and J by 3 bases, 7 bases remained unmatched.

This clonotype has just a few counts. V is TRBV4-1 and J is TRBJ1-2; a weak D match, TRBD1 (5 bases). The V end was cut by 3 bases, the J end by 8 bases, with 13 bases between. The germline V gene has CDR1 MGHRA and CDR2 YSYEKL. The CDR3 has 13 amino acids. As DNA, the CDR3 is TGCGCCAGCAGCCATCCCGGGGGGTCGGGCTACACCTTC. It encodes CASSHPGGSGYTF.

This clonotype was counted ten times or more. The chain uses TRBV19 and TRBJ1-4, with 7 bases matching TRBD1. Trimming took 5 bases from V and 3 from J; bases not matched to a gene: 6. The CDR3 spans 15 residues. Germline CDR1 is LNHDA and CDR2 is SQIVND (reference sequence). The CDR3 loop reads CASSGQVQANEKLFF. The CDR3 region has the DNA TGTGCCAGTAGTGGACAGGTCCAGGCTAATGAAAAACTGTTTTTT.

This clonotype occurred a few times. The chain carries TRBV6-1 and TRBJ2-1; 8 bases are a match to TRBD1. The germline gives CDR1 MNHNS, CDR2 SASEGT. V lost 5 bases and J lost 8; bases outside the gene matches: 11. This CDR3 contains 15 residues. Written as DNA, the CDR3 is TGTGCCAGCAGTTACCCAGGCAGGGGGCTGGATGAGCAGTTCTTC. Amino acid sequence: CASSYPGRGLDEQFF.

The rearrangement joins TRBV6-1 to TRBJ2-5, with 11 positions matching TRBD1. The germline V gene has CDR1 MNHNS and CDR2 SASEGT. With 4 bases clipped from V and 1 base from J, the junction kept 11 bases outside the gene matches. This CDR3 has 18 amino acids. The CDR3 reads CASSVVDRGLGGQETQYF. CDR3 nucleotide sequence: TGTGCCAGCAGTGTAGTGGACAGGGGGCTTGGGGGCCAAGAGACCCAGTACTTC.

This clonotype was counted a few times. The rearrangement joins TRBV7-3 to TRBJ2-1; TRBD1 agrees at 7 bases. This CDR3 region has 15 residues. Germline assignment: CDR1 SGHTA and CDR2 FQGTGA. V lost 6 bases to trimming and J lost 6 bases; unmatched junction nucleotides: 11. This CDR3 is CASSSQGLAFNEQFF. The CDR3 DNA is TGTGCCAGCAGTTCACAGGGGTTAGCTTTCAATGAGCAGTTCTTC.

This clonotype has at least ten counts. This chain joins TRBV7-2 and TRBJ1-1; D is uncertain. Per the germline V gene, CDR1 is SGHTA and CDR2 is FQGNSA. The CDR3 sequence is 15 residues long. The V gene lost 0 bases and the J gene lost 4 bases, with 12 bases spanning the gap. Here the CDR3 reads CASSLAVGVGTEAFF. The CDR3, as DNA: TGTGCCAGCAGCTTAGCGGTGGGAGTCGGCACTGAAGCTTTCTTT. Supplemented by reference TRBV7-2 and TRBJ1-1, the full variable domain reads GAGVSQSPSNKVTEKGKDVELRCDPISGHTALYWYRQSLGQGLEFLIYFQGNSAPDKSGLPSDRFSAERTGGSVSTLTIQRTQQEDSAVYLCASSLAVGVGTEAFFGQGTRLTVV.